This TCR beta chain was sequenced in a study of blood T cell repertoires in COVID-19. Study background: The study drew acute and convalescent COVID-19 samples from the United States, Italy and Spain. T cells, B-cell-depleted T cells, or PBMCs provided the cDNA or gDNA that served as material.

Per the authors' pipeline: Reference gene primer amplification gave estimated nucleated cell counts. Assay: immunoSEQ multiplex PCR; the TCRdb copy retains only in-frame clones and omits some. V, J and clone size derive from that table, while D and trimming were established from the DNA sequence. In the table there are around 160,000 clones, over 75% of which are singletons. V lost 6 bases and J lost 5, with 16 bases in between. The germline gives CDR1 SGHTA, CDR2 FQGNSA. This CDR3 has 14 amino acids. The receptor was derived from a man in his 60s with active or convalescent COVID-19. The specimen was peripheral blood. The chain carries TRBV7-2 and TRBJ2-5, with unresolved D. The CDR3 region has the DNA TGTGCCAGCAGTCTGGGTCCCGCGCGGGAGACCCAGTACTTC. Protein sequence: CASSLGPARETQYF.